The sequence of this T cell receptor (beta chain) was determined in a study of beta chain features in type 1 diabetes (dated 2018 in TCRdb). Background for the entire study: Patients and healthy donors did not differ in mean age, gender distribution, total cell number or subset yield. A total of about 100,000,000 sorted cells were examined across all samples, and RNA yield correlated strongly with the number of cells per subset. The study compared TCRB repertoires of sorted circulating CD4+ T cell subsets between recently diagnosed type 1 diabetes patients and matched healthy donors. Regulatory and stem cell-like memory subsets were obtained from only 8 patients and roughly 8 healthy donors, while naive and central memory subsets were obtained from all 30 or so donors.

Summary of the overall study and its limitations: Because cDNA was sequenced instead of genomic DNA, highly expressing activated cells could be over-represented, though the groups showed no difference in activation or CD3 levels. Type 1 diabetes patients showed a moderate but significant shortening of TCRB CDR3 length in all four CD4+ subsets. Naive, central memory and regulatory TCRB repertoires appeared more similar among patients than among healthy donors. Shorter templates might be favored by PCR, yet because patient and control samples were amplified and corrected together, any such skew would affect both groups equally. Only small numbers of individuals were included in the HLA sub-analyses, which left unresolved whether HLA type had any influence on TCRB rearrangement. Patients with type 1 diabetes made fewer insertions and deleted more nucleotides at VDJ recombination sites, implying thymic rearrangement abnormalities.

The High Capacity cDNA Reverse Transcription Kit was used to reverse transcribe all of the isolated RNA, meaning that expressed TCRB transcripts were what got sequenced. Deep immunoSEQ sequencing was applied to naive, central memory and regulatory T cell samples, giving an average of about 3.4 million total reads per sample. Sorted cells were lysed in RLT buffer and RNA was extracted with DNase-treated RNeasy Micro or Mini kits, depending on cell number. To prevent cross-contamination, each cell subset was processed individually, whereas patient and healthy donor samples were processed jointly. Using the immunoSEQ multiplex PCR, TCRB sequences were amplified from cDNA into 87-bp fragments spanning the CDR3 region. Sequencing of the amplicons was performed on the Illumina HiSeq platform. Per the source publication's procedure: PCR bias was corrected computationally using synthetic template baselines, and reads within Hamming distance 2 were collapsed, with unmergeable singletons discarded. Reads were aligned against IMGT so that V, D and J genes, CDR3 length and insertions or deletions at six rearrangement sites could be assigned. Within each subset, clonotype counts were normalized to sorted cell number, after which true diversity and Gini coefficients were computed with the tcR R package. The overlap coefficient, calculated on TCRB nucleotide sequences, was used to quantify repertoire sharing. The table comes from immuneACCESS by way of TCRdb, which keeps in-frame sequences with V and J called. Part of the clones is missing from these tables; in studies checked, under half for an unresolved V gene and the rest for unknown reasons. D and trimming were read from the DNA, whereas the V and J calls and clone size are those reported in that table. Recorded for this sample are a few hundred thousand clones; about 10% of them occurred a single time. Less than 0.65% of the sample is held by the ten biggest clonotypes.

A single peripheral blood draw of around 100 mL on average was collected from each donor into heparinised tubes. Using a panel that included CD45RO, CCR7, CD25, CD127, CD95 and CD27, naive, central memory, regulatory and stem cell-like memory CD4+ T cells were sorted on a BD FACSAria II. Every sorted population had a purity above 95%. PBMCs were separated immediately by Lymphoprep density gradient centrifugation and were stained directly, without being cultured. To minimize batch effects, samples were stained and sorted in pairs, one healthy donor with one patient per experiment. Concerning this clone itself: What this receptor recognizes is not known. No much larger clone is present one base from it, and per-base qualities are unavailable.

The CDR3 runs 13 residues from the cysteine to the phenylalanine. The sequence is cut down to CDR3 DNA, 39 bases in frame from base 1. V and J lose 5 bases and 0 bases, and a span of 10 bases separates them. The germline V gene encodes CDR1 SQVTM and CDR2 ANQGSEA. The sequenced sample consisted of central memory CD4+ T cells from blood. The source is a man aged 30-40 years with type 1 diabetes. The V and J genes are TRBV29-1 and TRBJ1-1, with no confident D gene call. The CDR3 corresponds to CSVRQTMNTEAFF. The nucleotide sequence is TGCAGCGTTAGGCAGACAATGAACACTGAAGCTTTCTTT. Supplemented by the reference TRBV29-1 and TRBJ1-1 proteins around the CDR3, the complete variable domain is SAVISQKPSRDICQRGTSLTIQCQVDSQVTMMFWYRQQPGQSLTLIATANQGSEATYESGFVIDKFPISRPNLTFSTLTVSNMSPEDSSIYLCSVRQTMNTEAFFGQGTRLTVV.